A selection of T cell receptor beta chains follows, all from one sample in a study of technical replicates of blood from a few donors. Produced via immunoSEQ multiplex PCR; TCRdb's table is partial and in-frame only. The sample consists of more than 90,000 clones, almost 96% of them appearing once. The specimen sequenced was T cells isolated from PBMCs. The origin of the receptors is a human donor in good health. CDR3s leave out the opening cysteine and the closing phenylalanine or tryptophan. Expanded clones get a size class; other rows say once, few or many, or leave the size out.

abundance | v_gene | len | CDR3aa
- | TRBV28 | 14 | ASSLGLAGLQETQY
- | TRBV25-1 | 12 | ASSERGYTGELF
few | TRBV9 | 11 | ASSVERVGGYT
- | TRBV2 | 13 | ASSEAGKRVTEAF
- | TRBV5-1 | 12 | ASSLLTGNTEAF
- | TRBV18 | 11 | ASSRGSNYGYT
- | TRBV18 | 15 | ASSPNSGGSGLDEQF
- | TRBV11-2 | 13 | ASSFETSGLYEQY
- | TRBV2 | 15 | ASRRVRLVLPSNEQF
- | TRBV7-3 | 12 | ASSFRSGGETQY
- | TRBV9 | 13 | ASSVGLATYNEQF
- | TRBV7-9 | 11 | ASSPTGINTIY
- | TRBV14 | 14 | ASSHLTTTNTGELF
- | TRBV11-3 | 12 | ASSQGLAPGEQY
- | TRBV5-1 | 13 | ASSLGDRAGDEQF
once | TRBV6-5 | 11 | ASSYAVPGELF
- | TRBV18 | 19 | ASSPPYILQGRLSGANVLT
- | TRBV11-3 | 13 | ASSKGQGAPYEQY
- | TRBV19 | 13 | ASSIGTGNSNEQF
- | TRBV11-2 | 14 | ASSLVRGRGYNEQF
- | TRBV5-1 | 12 | ASSNAGVQDTQY
- | TRBV18 | 13 | ASSPVAGDSAEQF
- | TRBV5-8 | 9 | ASRLAGTQY
once | TRBV11-2 | 9 | ASSPSYEQY
- | TRBV27 | 13 | ASSFLAGLGNEQF
- | TRBV5-1 | 14 | ASSSGDRGLLSEAF
once | TRBV29-1 | 10 | SVDRGTDTQY
- | TRBV18 | 11 | ASSPLSDTEAF
- | TRBV6-1 | 12 | ASSEGQGYFGYT
- | TRBV6-5 | 11 | ASIGTGTYEQY
once | TRBV6-1 | 13 | ASIPTGWGEETQY
- | TRBV11-3 | 15 | ASSPQGRAGAIYEQY
- | TRBV7-2 | 12 | ASSPPGQAGEQF
- | TRBV27 | 15 | ASSLSSGGLAANEQF
- | TRBV6-1 | 12 | ASSYSTGNTEAF
- | TRBV28 | 14 | ASSLPHGRGNQPQH
- | TRBV6-1 | 15 | ASSEPGSTLYYYGYT
- | TRBV19 | 13 | ASEEQQGGPQPQH
- | TRBV28 | 10 | ASSVDWDTQY
- | TRBV4-2 | 16 | ASSQDQTGRAISYEQY
- | TRBV7-8 | 13 | ASSSGQGPSYEQY
- | TRBV7-9 | 13 | ASSYGQPSPYGYT
- | TRBV11-2 | 11 | ASSLSDGLVPF
- | TRBV11-2 | 12 | ASSLLTANTEAF
- | TRBV5-4 | 12 | ASSRQGRNTEAF
- | TRBV9 | 12 | ASSSRQGINGYT
- | TRBV10-1 | 13 | AIRDQGADLRGYT
- | TRBV25-1 | 13 | ATTGGRSSYNEQF
- | TRBV6-1 | 14 | ASSEVAGGGNYGYT
- | TRBV28 | 10 | ASRTSLDEQY
- | TRBV5-6 | 15 | ASSPGGGFGAKNIQY
- | TRBV6-5 | 12 | ASSISRQVYGYT
- | TRBV6-1 | 12 | ASSVPERNNEQF
- | TRBV7-9 | 14 | ASSPGLASNTGELF